Listed here are 23 T cell receptor beta chains from one sample, sequenced in a study of T cell responses to AZD1222 COVID-19 vaccine. The table came from immunoSEQ multiplex PCR; TCRdb's copy has only in-frame clones and leaves some out. The sample lists 110,000 or so clones, about 86% occurring once. The source was peripheral blood, collected 28 days after the second AZD1222 dose. All receptors come from an adult who received the AZD1222 COVID-19 vaccine.

The chain couples TRBV9 to TRBJ2-2; 10 nucleotides line up with TRBD2. This CDR3 has 16 residues. The J segment lost 7 bases and the V segment lost 3 bases, leaving 9 bases of the junction unmatched. The germline gives CDR1 SGDLS, CDR2 YYNGEE. CDR3 in DNA: TGTGCCAGCAGCGACCCAGCGGGAGGGCCGAACGGGGAGCTGTTTTTT. Its translation is CASSDPAGGPNGELFF.

The genes are TRBV3-1 (or the pseudogene TRBV3-2) and TRBJ2-7, with 9 nucleotides matching TRBD1. Trimming cost V 2 bases and J 7 bases; bases outside gene matches: 3. The CDR3 covers 13 residues. CDR1 is LGHDT and CDR2 is YNNKEL in the germline V gene (reference sequence). The CDR3 nucleotides are TGTGCCAGCAGCCAATGGACAGGGGAAGAGCAGTACTTC. As protein: CASSQWTGEEQYF.

The V call is TRBV6-2 or TRBV6-3, the J call TRBJ2-7; a weak D match, TRBD1 (7 bases). Looked up from germline, CDR1 is MNHEY and CDR2 is SVGEGT. This CDR3 has 14 residues. The germline V and J ends were trimmed by 3 bases and 4 bases, with 13 bases remaining between them. This CDR3 is CASSYAAGGYEQYF. DNA for the CDR3: TGTGCCAGCAGTTATGCAGCAGGGGGGTACGAGCAGTACTTC.

This sequence joins TRBV18 and TRBJ2-4, with 8 bases lining up with TRBD1. CDR3 length: 17 residues. With V trimmed by 3 bases and J by 0 bases, 7 bases remained unmatched. Germline V gene data show CDR1 as KGHSH and CDR2 as LQKENI. Here the CDR3 DNA reads TGTGCCAGCTCACCCCTGGACAGGGCGCTAGCCAAAAACATTCAGTACTTC. It yields the protein CASSPLDRALAKNIQYF.

This chain uses TRBV19 with TRBJ2-1; TRBD2 might be the D (5 bases). Trimming stripped 4 bases from V and 1 base from J, with 8 bases between. CDR3 length: 14 amino acids. The V gene's germline CDR1 is LNHDA and CDR2 SQIVND (reference sequence). The CDR3 region has the DNA TGTGCCAGTAGTAAACTAGTGTCCTACAATGAGCAGTTCTTC. It encodes CASSKLVSYNEQFF. The variable domain in full, completed from reference TRBV19 and TRBJ2-1, reads DGGITQSPKYLFRKEGQNVTLSCEQNLNHDAMYWYRQDPGQGLRLIYYSQIVNDFQKGDIAEGYSVSREKKESFPLTVTSAQKNPTAFYLCASSKLVSYNEQFFGPGTRLTVL.

The J gene is TRBJ2-2, the V gene TRBV5-1; 11 bases fit TRBD2. The germline V gene has CDR1 SGHRS and CDR2 YFSETQ. Trimming cost V 1 base and J 7 bases; bases outside gene matches: 9. The CDR3 has 17 residues. The CDR3 region is CASSLRTSGRSGGELFF. The CDR3 nucleotides read TGCGCCAGCAGCTTGAGAACTAGCGGGAGATCGGGCGGGGAGCTGTTTTTT.

This sequence joins TRBV3-1 (or the pseudogene TRBV3-2) and TRBJ1-2, with TRBD1 as a possible D gene (6 bases). This CDR3 has 15 amino acids. Germline V gene sequence: CDR1 LGHDT, CDR2 YNNKEL (reference sequence). Trimming pared 3 bases from V and 6 bases from J, leaving 17 bases between. The CDR3 DNA reads TGTGCCAGCAGCCATAGCGTACGGGGGCGGGATGGCTACACCTTC. It yields the protein CASSHSVRGRDGYTF.

The V gene is TRBV5-4, the J gene TRBJ1-2, with 11 bases that match TRBD1. This CDR3 is 18 amino acids long. Per the germline V gene, CDR1 is SGHNT and CDR2 is YYREEE (reference sequence). Trimming at V came to 0 bases and at J to 2 bases, leaving 9 bases not matched to a gene. This CDR3 reads CASSLDYVGTGGNYGYTF. The CDR3 region has the DNA TGTGCCAGCAGCTTGGATTACGTCGGGACAGGGGGAAACTATGGCTACACCTTC.

The chain employs TRBV6-1 and TRBJ2-7; D uncertain. The germline gives CDR1 MNHNS, CDR2 SASEGT. The CDR3 is made up of 12 amino acids. Trimming took 3 bases from V and 3 from J, leaving 6 bases between them. CDR3 amino acids: CASSDPHYEQYF. The CDR3 nucleotides read TGTGCCAGCAGTGATCCCCACTACGAGCAGTACTTC.

The chain recombines TRBV9 with TRBJ1-1; TRBD1 aligns across 8 bases. V lost 0 bases and J lost 4; bases outside the gene matches: 5. This CDR3 region has 15 residues. Germline CDR1 is SGDLS and CDR2 is YYNGEE. The DNA of the CDR3 is TGTGCCAGCAGCGTAGTTTACAGGGGGACCACTGAAGCTTTCTTT. Its protein is CASSVVYRGTTEAFF.

The rearrangement joins TRBV4-2 to TRBJ2-7, with 8 bases that match TRBD2. After removal of 4 bases from V and 5 bases from J, the junction contained 7 bases not matched to a gene. Germline V CDR1 and CDR2: LGHNA, YNFKEQ. The CDR3 is made up of 14 amino acids. CDR3 DNA: TGTGCCAGCAGCCCCCGCCTAGCGGGCGACGAGCAGTACTTC. Translation: CASSPRLAGDEQYF.

The rearrangement joins TRBV6-6 to TRBJ1-1, with D possibly being TRBD1 (6 bases). Looked up from germline, CDR1 is MNHNY and CDR2 is SVGAGI (reference sequence). This CDR3 spans 12 amino acids. V was pared by 5 bases and J by 11 bases, with 15 bases between. In DNA form, the CDR3 reads TGTGCCAGCAGTACGGACAGCCCCGTGGCTTTCTTT. Translating it yields CASSTDSPVAFF.

V and J are TRBV20-1 and TRBJ2-3; 7 nucleotides match TRBD2. The trim removed 3 bases at V and 2 bases at J, leaving 14 bases unmatched. There are 17 residues in the CDR3. Per the germline V gene, CDR1 is DFQATT and CDR2 is SNEGSKA (reference sequence). CDR3 nucleotides: TGCAGTGCTAGTGGACTTCTGGGCGGGGGTGACACAGATACGCAGTATTTT. The encoded protein is CSASGLLGGGDTDTQYF.

This chain connects TRBV5-1 to TRBJ1-1; 11 bases line up with TRBD1. J gave up 3 bases and V 3 bases, and 1 base lay outside the gene matches. Per germline, CDR1 SGHRS and CDR2 YFSETQ. CDR3 size: 14 residues. The CDR3 spells CASSWGQGDTEAFF. CDR3 coding DNA: TGCGCCAGCAGCTGGGGACAGGGGGACACTGAAGCTTTCTTT.

The chain combines TRBV13 with TRBJ1-6; 9 bases agree with TRBD1. This CDR3 has 16 amino acids. Germline V gene sequence: CDR1 PRHDT, CDR2 FYEKMQ (reference sequence). V was pared by 4 bases and J by 0 bases, with 1 base of the junction left unmatched. The CDR3 sequence: CASSSQGASYNSPLHF. Here the CDR3 DNA reads TGTGCCAGCAGCTCACAGGGGGCCTCCTATAATTCACCCCTCCACTTT.

V is TRBV29-1 and J is TRBJ2-2; no reliable D call. Per the germline V gene, CDR1 is SQVTM and CDR2 is ANQGSEA. The V and J ends lost 7 bases and 4 bases respectively, with 10 bases between them. The CDR3 has 12 amino acids. The CDR3 nucleotides are TGCAGCGCCAAGCTGGGCACCGGGGAGCTGTTTTTT. This codes for CSAKLGTGELFF.

The gene calls are TRBV2 and TRBJ1-4; 11 bases map to TRBD1. CDR1 SNHLY and CDR2 FYNNEI come from the germline V gene. This CDR3 contains 14 residues. V gave up 4 bases and J gave up 8 bases; unmatched junction bases: 3. The CDR3 region has the DNA TGTGCCAGCAGTGTTGGGACAGGGGGAGAAAAACTGTTTTTT. It specifies CASSVGTGGEKLFF.

This clone was recorded only once. V usage is TRBV2 and J usage is TRBJ1-4; no clear D gene. The CDR3 extends over 14 amino acids. In germline, CDR1 is SNHLY, CDR2 FYNNEI. V lost 2 bases, J lost 4 bases, and 8 bases lay in between. This CDR3 reads CASSEIVGNEKLFF. In nucleotides, the CDR3 is TGTGCCAGCAGTGAAATTGTCGGTAATGAAAAACTGTTTTTT. Filled out from reference TRBV2 and TRBJ1-4, the complete variable domain reads EPEVTQTPSHQVTQMGQEVILRCVPISNHLYFYWYRQILGQKVEFLVSFYNNEISEKSEIFDDQFSVERPDGSNFTLKIRSTKLEDSAMYFCASSEIVGNEKLFFGSGTQLSVL.

This chain connects TRBV20-1 to TRBJ2-7, with D possibly being TRBD2 (5 bases). V was pared by 5 bases and J by 5 bases, with 7 bases between. This CDR3 has 10 residues. Germline-derived CDR1 and CDR2 are DFQATT and SNEGSKA (reference sequence). The CDR3 loop reads CSAQRDEQYF. The CDR3 nucleotides read TGCAGTGCTCAGAGGGACGAGCAGTACTTC.

This chain uses TRBV18 with TRBJ2-1, with 8 bases that match TRBD2. The CDR3 extends over 15 amino acids. Germline V lookup: CDR1 KGHSH, CDR2 LQKENI. The V and J ends lost 2 bases and 5 bases, in that order; junction bases with no gene match: 5. In DNA, the CDR3 is TGTGCCAGCTCACCAACGGGGGGGCTTAACAATGAGCAGTTCTTC. Encoded protein: CASSPTGGLNNEQFF.

The table lists this clone with a few counts. V usage is TRBV7-8 and J usage is TRBJ1-3; no clear D. Germline lookup yields CDR1 SGHVS and CDR2 FQNEAQ. The CDR3 covers 13 residues. Trimming removed 8 bases from V and 1 base from J, with 9 bases in between. The CDR3 DNA follows: TGTGCCAGCCGGGGTGGGTCTGGAAACACCATATATTTT. This codes for CASRGGSGNTIYF.

This clone was counted between two and nine times. The chain links TRBV28 to TRBJ2-1; TRBD2 matches at 15 bases. CDR1 and CDR2 (germline): MDHEN, SYDVKM. CDR3 length: 15 amino acids. V lost 3 bases and J lost 8; bases outside the gene matches: 2. CDR3 nucleotides: TGTGCCAGCAGTTTGGGACTAGCGGGAGGTTATGAGCAGTTCTTC. Its translation is CASSLGLAGGYEQFF.

This chain joins TRBV12-5 and TRBJ2-2; tentatively, D is TRBD1 (6 bases). The V gene lost 0 bases and the J gene lost 8 bases, with 10 bases spanning the gap. The CDR3 loop spans 14 amino acids. Germline CDR1 is LGHNT and CDR2 is FRNRAP. The CDR3 coding sequence is TGTGCTAGTGGTTTGGTATCCGGGACAGGGGAGCTGTTTTTT. This gives the protein CASGLVSGTGELFF.